The 17 T cell receptor beta chains given below trace back to one sample, sequenced in a study of cytomegalovirus exposure and HLA in healthy donors. 60 Vbeta and 13 Jbeta primers were used in PCR. Generated by immunoSEQ multiplex PCR, the TCRdb table keeps only in-frame clones and is missing some. The sample has about 89,000 clones, 9.4% seen once; the top ten hold about 4.7%. The sample taken for sequencing was PBMCs. The receptors derive from a man aged 45-60 years in good health and CMV-seropositive.

In its sample, this clone was seen a few times. This chain joins TRBV6-1 and TRBJ1-5; D perhaps matches TRBD1 (6 bases). Germline CDR1 and CDR2: MNHNS and SASEGT. V lost 4 bases, J lost 6 bases, and 16 bases lay in between. The CDR3 runs 15 residues. CDR3 residues: CASSAFQGPGQPQHF. The CDR3 DNA follows: TGTGCCAGCAGTGCTTTCCAGGGGCCAGGTCAGCCCCAGCATTTT.

The rearrangement uses TRBV6-1 and TRBJ2-7; 11 bases fit TRBD2. The CDR3 sequence is 15 residues long. Germline trimming cut 1 base from V and 3 bases from J; bases unmatched to any gene: 2. CDR1 MNHNS and CDR2 SASEGT come from the germline V gene. CDR3 in DNA: TGTGCCAGCAGTGAAGGCACTAGCGGGAGCTACGAGCAGTACTTC. Residues: CASSEGTSGSYEQYF.

The chain recombines TRBV7-3 with TRBJ2-2, with D tentatively TRBD1 (5 bases). Looked up from germline, CDR1 is SGHTA and CDR2 is FQGTGA. There are 16 residues in the CDR3. Trimming shortened V by 5 bases and J by 5 bases, and 18 bases separated the two germline ends. The DNA of the CDR3 is TGTGCCAGCAGCGTGACCCCGGCAGGGTCTACCGGGGAGCTGTTTTTT. Protein: CASSVTPAGSTGELFF.

This clone appeared a few times. The rearrangement links TRBV27 to TRBJ1-6; TRBD1 is a possible D gene (6 bases). Trimming cost V 2 bases and J 9 bases, with 8 bases left between them. The CDR3 contains 13 residues. Looked up from germline, CDR1 is MNHEY and CDR2 is SMNVEV (reference sequence). In DNA, the CDR3 is TGTGCCAGCAGTTTAAGAGGGGGTTCACCCCTCCACTTT. Translating gives CASSLRGGSPLHF.

The J gene is TRBJ2-7, the V gene TRBV7-9, with a tentative D call TRBD2 (8 bases). The CDR3 sequence is 15 residues long. Germline V gives CDR1 SEHNR, CDR2 FQNEAQ (reference sequence). Between the trimmed V and J ends, which lost 4 bases and 3 bases, there was a span of 16 bases. In nucleotides, the CDR3 is TGTGCCAGCAGCTCCCGGGAGGGGGCGGACTACGAGCAGTACTTC. Translation: CASSSREGADYEQYF.

This clone was detected a few times. The gene calls are TRBV6-1 and TRBJ2-7, with a tentative D call TRBD1 (5 bases). The length of the CDR3 is 12 residues. CDR1 is MNHNS, CDR2 SASEGT, per germline. The ends were cut back, 5 bases at V and 6 bases at J, with 11 bases in the middle. CDR3 region: CASSSRVREQYF. For the CDR3, the DNA is TGTGCCAGCAGTTCCAGGGTACGCGAGCAGTACTTC.

This clone was counted a few times. V and J are TRBV27 and TRBJ2-4; 8 bases line up with TRBD2. The ends lost 3 bases at V and 6 bases at J; junction bases unmatched: 1. Germline lookup yields CDR1 MNHEY and CDR2 SMNVEV (reference sequence). The CDR3 consists of 13 residues. The CDR3 here is CASSFSGINIQYF. DNA for the CDR3: TGTGCCAGCAGTTTTAGCGGGATAAACATTCAGTACTTC.

The V and J genes are TRBV11-2 and TRBJ1-2; 8 bases align to TRBD1. The germline gives CDR1 SGHAT, CDR2 FQNNGV. The CDR3 spans 13 residues. V trimming: 5 bases; J trimming: 8 bases; junction bases outside the gene matches: 7. CDR3 coding DNA: TGTGCCAGCAGCCTAGGGACAGGAGACGGCTACACCTTC. It translates to CASSLGTGDGYTF.

The V call is TRBV9, the J call TRBJ2-1; the D gene is possibly TRBD2 (6 bases). CDR3 length: 14 residues. Trimming removed 6 bases from V and 3 bases from J, with 13 bases in between. CDR1 is SGDLS and CDR2 is YYNGEE in the germline V gene. CDR3 loop: CASTGGGYYNEQFF. The DNA for the CDR3 is TGTGCCAGCACCGGTGGGGGGTACTACAATGAGCAGTTCTTC.

This chain uses TRBV5-1 with TRBJ2-2; TRBD2 agrees at 9 bases. Germline V gene sequence: CDR1 SGHRS, CDR2 YFSETQ. The CDR3 extends over 16 amino acids. The trim removed 1 base at V and 6 bases at J, leaving 7 bases unmatched. CDR3 sequence reads: CASSLSGLASAGELFF. In nucleotides, the CDR3 is TGCGCCAGCAGCTTGTCGGGACTAGCTTCGGCCGGGGAGCTGTTTTTT.

Only a few counts were recorded for this clone. V usage is TRBV7-6 and J usage is TRBJ1-4; tentatively, D is TRBD1 (5 bases). The CDR3 is 13 amino acids. V was shortened by 2 bases and J by 6 bases, with 7 bases between the two germline ends. Germline assignment: CDR1 SGHVS and CDR2 FNYEAQ. The CDR3: CASSLLGDEKLFF. In DNA, the CDR3 is TGTGCCAGCAGCTTATTAGGGGATGAAAAACTGTTTTTT.

The chain joins TRBV6-5 to TRBJ2-1; TRBD2 is a possible D gene (6 bases). The CDR3 is made up of 15 amino acids. Germline values: CDR1 MNHEY, CDR2 SVGAGI. V was trimmed by 2 bases and J by 6 bases, leaving 14 bases between them. CDR3 DNA sequence: TGTGCCAGCAGTTACAGCCGGCGGGGTGGCAATGAGCAGTTCTTC. This translates into CASSYSRRGGNEQFF.

The rearrangement uses TRBV19 and TRBJ1-1; D perhaps matches TRBD1 (5 bases). Germline V CDR1 and CDR2: LNHDA, SQIVND (reference sequence). This CDR3 spans 16 amino acids. Trimming removed 5 bases from V and 3 bases from J, with 19 bases in between. The CDR3 sequence is CASSFPGGRMDTEAFF. In nucleotides, the CDR3 is TGTGCCAGTAGTTTCCCGGGGGGACGGATGGACACTGAAGCTTTCTTT. The complete variable domain, with remaining parts taken from reference TRBV19 and TRBJ1-1, reads DGGITQSPKYLFRKEGQNVTLSCEQNLNHDAMYWYRQDPGQGLRLIYYSQIVNDFQKGDIAEGYSVSREKKESFPLTVTSAQKNPTAFYLCASSFPGGRMDTEAFFGQGTRLTVV.

This clone turned up a few times. The chain couples TRBV7-2 to TRBJ1-1; unclear D gene. CDR1 is SGHTA, CDR2 FQGNSA, per germline. The CDR3 length is 14 residues. The germline V and J ends were trimmed by 1 base and 0 bases, with 6 bases remaining between them. CDR3 residues: CASSLGRLNTEAFF. The CDR3 nucleotides read TGTGCCAGCAGCTTAGGGAGACTGAACACTGAAGCTTTCTTT.

In its sample, this clone was seen a few times. The rearrangement joins TRBV27 to TRBJ2-1; 8 nucleotides match TRBD2. The CDR3 loop spans 16 amino acids. CDR1 and CDR2 from the germline V gene are MNHEY and SMNVEV (reference sequence). V lost 5 bases, J lost 2 bases, and 8 bases stayed unmatched. CDR3 amino acids: CASSPGTRGAYNEQFF. CDR3 DNA: TGTGCCAGCAGTCCCGGGACTAGGGGTGCCTACAATGAGCAGTTCTTC.

To note about this clone: The same CDR3 also results from other DNA sequences found in this sample. The chain joins TRBV30 to TRBJ2-1; 8 positions match TRBD2. V dropped 0 bases and J dropped 14; count of bases not matched to a gene: 9. This CDR3 is 13 amino acids long. Germline V gene data show CDR1 as GTSNPN and CDR2 as SVGIG (reference sequence). The CDR3 spells CAWSVRVGAGEFF. The CDR3 DNA reads as TGTGCCTGGAGTGTACGGGTAGGAGCGGGAGAGTTCTTC.

The rearrangement uses TRBV5-4 and TRBJ2-1; 8 bases agree with TRBD2. Looked up from germline, CDR1 is SGHNT and CDR2 is YYREEE (reference sequence). Trimming removed 2 bases from V and 4 bases from J; junction bases left unmatched: 8. CDR3 length: 16 amino acids. The CDR3 DNA sequence: TGTGCCAGCAGCTTAGCCTTAGCGGGGCCATACAATGAGCAGTTCTTC. This encodes CASSLALAGPYNEQFF.